This T cell receptor beta chain was sequenced during a study of blood T cell repertoires in COVID-19. Turning to the study itself: Both acute and convalescent COVID-19 samples were obtained from the United States, Italy and Spain. Sample material is recorded as cDNA or gDNA derived from T cells, B-cell-depleted T cells, or PBMCs.

Germline assignment: CDR1 LNHNV and CDR2 YYDKDF (reference sequence). V dropped 0 bases and J dropped 4 bases, with 15 bases sitting between them. The CDR3 has 16 residues. Produced via immunoSEQ multiplex PCR; TCRdb's table is partial and in-frame only. The sample yields some 86,000 clones, more than 70% seen once. This clonotype originated in an older woman with acute or convalescent COVID-19. The V call is TRBV15, the J call TRBJ1-1; TRBD1 might be the D (6 bases). The sequenced material came from peripheral blood. The CDR3 sequence is CATSRDYGGLGTEAFF. The CDR3 DNA sequence: TGTGCCACCAGCAGAGATTACGGGGGGCTGGGCACTGAAGCTTTCTTT. The full variable domain, in which reference TRBV15 and TRBJ1-1 provide the parts outside the CDR3, is DAMVIQNPRYQVTQFGKPVTLSCSQTLNHNVMYWYQQKSSQAPKLLFHYYDKDFNNEADTPDNFQSRRPNTSFCFLDIRSPGLGDTAMYLCATSRDYGGLGTEAFFGQGTRLTVV.